This TCR beta chain was captured in a study of cytomegalovirus exposure and HLA in healthy donors. Study outcomes and limitations: Overall, around 160 TCR beta chains were annotated as cytomegalovirus-associated. Among the CMV-associated chains, a few were confirmed in vitro as specific for CMV antigens.

Only in-frame clones appear in the TCRdb table, and some are missing; sequencing was by immunoSEQ multiplex PCR. The table lists roughly 98,000 clones, approximately 84% of them singletons. The CDR3 is 16 residues long. Trimming stripped 0 bases from V and 2 bases from J, with 13 bases between. Germline V gene sequence: CDR1 LGHNT, CDR2 FRNRAP. As regards this clone: Its antigen is unknown.

The clonotype comes from a man in his late teens or twenties in good health and CMV-seropositive. V is TRBV12-5 and J is TRBJ1-2, with TRBD1 as a possible D gene (6 bases). The sequencing input was PBMCs. CDR3 in DNA: TGTGCTAGTGGTTTGGTATTGGGGACATTAAACTATGGCTACACCTTC. Amino acids: CASGLVLGTLNYGYTF. Full variable domain (rest looked up from reference TRBV12-5 and TRBJ1-2): DARVTQTPRHKVTEMGQEVTMRCQPILGHNTVFWYRQTMMQGLELLAYFRNRAPLDDSGMPKDRFSAEMPDATLATLKIQPSEPRDSAVYFCASGLVLGTLNYGYTFGSGTRLTVV.